The rows below give T cell receptor beta chains drawn from one sample of a study of cytomegalovirus exposure and HLA in healthy donors. Some clones are missing from TCRdb's copy, which holds only in-frame ones; the method was immunoSEQ multiplex PCR. The sample carries over 100,000 clones, about 70% recorded once. The specimen sequenced was PBMCs. The receptors originated from a human donor in good health. Both conserved end residues are part of each CDR3. A D gene is named only where the DNA matches it firmly. Clone sizes are given selectively: once, few, many, or a class where the clone is expanded.

j_call: TRBJ2-3
clone_size: NA
d_call: NA
v_call: TRBV19
cdr3_aa: CASSFGNSQNTDTQYF
cdr3_nt: TGTGCCAGTAGCTTCGGGAACAGCCAGAACACAGATACGCAGTATTTT

j_call: TRBJ2-1
clone_size: NA
d_call: NA
v_call: TRBV5-1
cdr3_aa: CASSLERPPGGNSYNEQFF
cdr3_nt: TGCGCCAGCAGCTTGGAACGACCGCCTGGAGGAAACTCCTACAATGAGCAGTTCTTC

j_call: TRBJ2-7
clone_size: NA
d_call: TRBD1
v_call: TRBV10-3
cdr3_aa: CAISVTPGTGPYEQYF
cdr3_nt: TGTGCCATCAGTGTTACCCCCGGGACAGGGCCCTACGAGCAGTACTTC

j_call: TRBJ1-1
clone_size: NA
d_call: NA
v_call: TRBV6-5
cdr3_aa: CASSLPGWNTEAFF
cdr3_nt: TGTGCCAGCAGTTTGCCAGGATGGAACACTGAAGCTTTCTTT

j_call: TRBJ1-1
clone_size: NA
d_call: TRBD1
v_call: TRBV7-2
cdr3_aa: CASSTATGAVNTEAFF
cdr3_nt: TGTGCCAGCAGCACCGCGACAGGGGCGGTGAACACTGAAGCTTTCTTT

j_call: TRBJ1-1
clone_size: few
d_call: NA
v_call: TRBV2
cdr3_aa: CASSPVSNTEAFF
cdr3_nt: TGTGCCAGCAGCCCGGTTTCGAACACTGAAGCTTTCTTT

j_call: TRBJ2-3
clone_size: NA
d_call: NA
v_call: TRBV5-6
cdr3_aa: CASSGGTPGAADTQYF
cdr3_nt: TGTGCCAGCAGCGGCGGGACTCCCGGGGCTGCAGATACGCAGTATTTT

j_call: TRBJ2-1
clone_size: NA
d_call: NA
v_call: TRBV18
cdr3_aa: CASSPPGRQDEQFF
cdr3_nt: TGTGCCAGCTCACCACCGGGCAGGCAGGATGAGCAGTTCTTC

j_call: TRBJ1-5
clone_size: once
d_call: NA
v_call: TRBV15
cdr3_aa: CATSSGQSQPQHF
cdr3_nt: TGTGCCACCAGCAGTGGACAATCCCAGCCCCAGCATTTT

j_call: TRBJ2-7
clone_size: NA
d_call: TRBD2
v_call: TRBV10-1
cdr3_aa: CASSERLAGGHEQYF
cdr3_nt: TGCGCCAGCAGTGAGAGGTTAGCGGGAGGCCACGAGCAGTACTTC

j_call: TRBJ2-7
clone_size: NA
d_call: TRBD1
v_call: TRBV9
cdr3_aa: CASSPQGQSYEQYF
cdr3_nt: TGTGCCAGCAGCCCCCAGGGACAGTCCTACGAGCAGTACTTC

j_call: TRBJ2-5
clone_size: NA
d_call: NA
v_call: TRBV19
cdr3_aa: CASSRQVAQETQYF
cdr3_nt: TGTGCCAGTAGTAGACAGGTAGCCCAAGAGACCCAGTACTTC

j_call: TRBJ1-5
clone_size: NA
d_call: NA
v_call: TRBV10-1
cdr3_aa: CASSAGQGSNQPQHF
cdr3_nt: TGCGCCAGCAGTGCCGGGCAGGGCTCGAATCAGCCCCAGCATTTT

j_call: TRBJ2-5
clone_size: NA
d_call: NA
v_call: TRBV4-1
cdr3_aa: CASSRGDRETQYF
cdr3_nt: TGCGCCAGCAGCCGCGGGGACCGAGAGACCCAGTACTTC

j_call: TRBJ1-5
clone_size: once
d_call: NA
v_call: TRBV5-6
cdr3_aa: CASSRSGRRWHF
cdr3_nt: TGTGCCAGCAGCCGAAGTGGCAGGAGGTGGCATTTT

j_call: TRBJ1-6
clone_size: few
d_call: NA
v_call: TRBV5-1
cdr3_aa: CASSSARGSSPLHF
cdr3_nt: TGCGCCAGCAGCTCTGCTAGGGGGAGTTCACCCCTCCACTTT

j_call: TRBJ1-1
clone_size: NA
d_call: NA
v_call: TRBV9
cdr3_aa: CASSGLRGNTEAFF
cdr3_nt: TGTGCCAGCAGCGGGCTCAGGGGGAACACTGAAGCTTTCTTT

j_call: TRBJ2-7
clone_size: few
d_call: TRBD1
v_call: TRBV7-8
cdr3_aa: CASSLGGTEVSYEQYF
cdr3_nt: TGTGCCAGCAGCTTAGGGGGGACAGAAGTCTCCTACGAGCAGTACTTC

j_call: TRBJ1-6
clone_size: NA
d_call: NA
v_call: TRBV28
cdr3_aa: CASRIGGRHSPLHF
cdr3_nt: TGTGCCAGCAGAATAGGGGGTCGGCATTCACCCCTCCACTTT

j_call: TRBJ1-2
clone_size: NA
d_call: TRBD1
v_call: TRBV4-3
cdr3_aa: CASSQVGMTGGFYGYTF
cdr3_nt: TGCGCCAGCAGCCAAGTGGGGATGACAGGGGGCTTCTATGGCTACACCTTC

j_call: TRBJ2-2
clone_size: few
d_call: NA
v_call: TRBV30
cdr3_aa: CAWNRDFRTGELFF
cdr3_nt: TGTGCCTGGAACCGGGACTTCAGAACCGGGGAGCTGTTTTTT

j_call: TRBJ1-4
clone_size: NA
d_call: NA
v_call: TRBV28
cdr3_aa: CASSQQDDHNEKLFF
cdr3_nt: TGTGCCAGCAGTCAACAGGACGACCATAATGAAAAACTGTTTTTT

j_call: TRBJ1-1
clone_size: NA
d_call: NA
v_call: TRBV25-1
cdr3_aa: CASSWGGVNTEAFF
cdr3_nt: TGTGCCAGCAGTTGGGGGGGGGTGAACACTGAAGCTTTCTTT

j_call: TRBJ2-7
clone_size: few
d_call: TRBD2
v_call: TRBV27
cdr3_aa: CASSLSPGTTYEQYF
cdr3_nt: TGTGCCAGCAGTTTATCCCCCGGGACTACGTACGAGCAGTACTTC

j_call: TRBJ1-5
clone_size: NA
d_call: NA
v_call: TRBV28
cdr3_aa: CASSPRGQPQHF
cdr3_nt: TGTGCCAGCAGCCCACGAGGGCAGCCCCAGCATTTT

j_call: TRBJ1-4
clone_size: once
d_call: NA
v_call: TRBV28
cdr3_aa: CASSLKQGWFTTNEKLFF
cdr3_nt: TGTGCCAGCAGTTTAAAGCAGGGGTGGTTTACAACTAATGAAAAACTGTTTTTT

j_call: TRBJ1-5
clone_size: NA
d_call: NA
v_call: TRBV6-5
cdr3_aa: CASRTGNQPQHF
cdr3_nt: TGTGCCAGCAGAACTGGCAATCAGCCCCAGCATTTT

j_call: TRBJ2-7
clone_size: NA
d_call: TRBD2
v_call: TRBV10-3
cdr3_aa: CAISERTGIAGGYEQYF
cdr3_nt: TGTGCCATCAGTGAGAGGACAGGCATAGCGGGGGGGTACGAGCAGTACTTC

j_call: TRBJ2-5
clone_size: NA
d_call: NA
v_call: TRBV5-1
cdr3_aa: CASSSVASETQYF
cdr3_nt: TGCGCCAGCAGCTCCGTAGCATCCGAGACCCAGTACTTC

j_call: TRBJ1-1
clone_size: NA
d_call: NA
v_call: TRBV7-9
cdr3_aa: CASSLVAGMNTEAFF
cdr3_nt: TGTGCCAGCAGCTTAGTTGCAGGCATGAACACTGAAGCTTTCTTT

j_call: TRBJ2-3
clone_size: NA
d_call: NA
v_call: TRBV9
cdr3_aa: CASSLRGEITDTQYF
cdr3_nt: TGTGCCAGCAGTCTCAGGGGGGAGATAACAGATACGCAGTATTTT

j_call: TRBJ1-1
clone_size: NA
d_call: NA
v_call: TRBV6-6
cdr3_aa: CASTPAGSGDTEAFF
cdr3_nt: TGTGCCAGCACCCCGGCGGGTTCGGGAGACACTGAAGCTTTCTTT

j_call: TRBJ2-7
clone_size: NA
d_call: TRBD2
v_call: TRBV5-1
cdr3_aa: CASSLDSSGSSYEQYF
cdr3_nt: TGCGCCAGCAGCTTGGATTCTAGCGGAAGCTCCTACGAGCAGTACTTC

j_call: TRBJ2-7
clone_size: NA
d_call: TRBD2
v_call: TRBV7-2
cdr3_aa: CASSLAVQAGVHEQYF
cdr3_nt: TGTGCCAGCAGCTTAGCGGTACAAGCGGGGGTACACGAGCAGTACTTC

j_call: TRBJ2-5
clone_size: few
d_call: NA
v_call: TRBV15
cdr3_aa: CATSRDLNSYKETQYF
cdr3_nt: TGTGCCACCAGCAGAGATTTGAACAGTTATAAAGAGACCCAGTACTTC

j_call: TRBJ1-2
clone_size: NA
d_call: NA
v_call: TRBV30
cdr3_aa: CASPLANYGYTF
cdr3_nt: TGTGCCTCCCCCTTAGCGAACTATGGCTACACCTTC

j_call: TRBJ1-2
clone_size: NA
d_call: NA
v_call: TRBV5-1
cdr3_aa: CASSNRDTANYGYTF
cdr3_nt: TGCGCCAGCAGCAACCGGGACACAGCTAACTATGGCTACACCTTC

j_call: TRBJ2-2
clone_size: NA
d_call: TRBD2
v_call: TRBV6-1
cdr3_aa: CASIELAGVLGELFF
cdr3_nt: TGTGCCAGCATAGAACTAGCGGGAGTTCTCGGGGAGCTGTTTTTT

j_call: TRBJ1-2
clone_size: NA
d_call: NA
v_call: TRBV2
cdr3_aa: CASITDDYGYTF
cdr3_nt: TGTGCCAGCATTACAGATGACTATGGCTACACCTTC

j_call: TRBJ2-2
clone_size: few
d_call: NA
v_call: TRBV7-6
cdr3_aa: CASSFSGLNTGELFF
cdr3_nt: TGTGCCAGCAGCTTTAGCGGACTGAACACCGGGGAGCTGTTTTTT

j_call: TRBJ2-7
clone_size: NA
d_call: NA
v_call: TRBV2
cdr3_aa: CASSVFYEQYF
cdr3_nt: TGTGCCAGCAGTGTCTTCTACGAGCAGTACTTC

j_call: TRBJ1-2
clone_size: NA
d_call: NA
v_call: TRBV6-5
cdr3_aa: CASSPRGGSYGYTF
cdr3_nt: TGTGCCAGCAGCCCCCGGGGAGGGTCCTATGGCTACACCTTC

j_call: TRBJ2-5
clone_size: NA
d_call: TRBD2
v_call: TRBV6-5
cdr3_aa: CASSTPGRGEKTQYF
cdr3_nt: TGTGCCAGCAGTACCCCTGGGAGGGGTGAGAAGACCCAGTACTTC

j_call: TRBJ2-7
clone_size: NA
d_call: NA
v_call: TRBV2
cdr3_aa: CASYIPGQGSSYEQYF
cdr3_nt: TGTGCCAGCTACATTCCCGGGCAGGGCTCCTCCTACGAGCAGTACTTC

j_call: TRBJ1-3
clone_size: few
d_call: TRBD1
v_call: TRBV4-1
cdr3_aa: CASSQGPTGLSGNTIYF
cdr3_nt: TGCGCCAGCAGCCAAGGCCCGACAGGGCTATCTGGAAACACCATATATTTT

j_call: TRBJ1-5
clone_size: few
d_call: NA
v_call: TRBV5-5
cdr3_aa: CASSDFTGSRQPQHF
cdr3_nt: TGTGCCAGCAGCGACTTCACGGGATCACGTCAGCCCCAGCATTTT

j_call: TRBJ1-2
clone_size: NA
d_call: NA
v_call: TRBV7-2
cdr3_aa: CASSLDRGGGYTF
cdr3_nt: TGTGCCAGCAGCTTAGATCGGGGAGGCGGCTACACCTTC

j_call: TRBJ2-2
clone_size: once
d_call: NA
v_call: TRBV19
cdr3_aa: CASRDRIIDTGELFF
cdr3_nt: TGTGCCAGTAGAGACAGGATAATCGACACCGGGGAGCTGTTTTTT

j_call: TRBJ1-5
clone_size: NA
d_call: TRBD1
v_call: TRBV28
cdr3_aa: CASSPTGGWGNQPQHF
cdr3_nt: TGTGCCAGCAGTCCTACAGGGGGCTGGGGCAATCAGCCCCAGCATTTT

j_call: TRBJ2-2
clone_size: NA
d_call: TRBD2
v_call: TRBV11-2
cdr3_aa: CASSLGGGNTGELFF
cdr3_nt: TGTGCCAGCAGCTTAGGGGGGGGAAACACCGGGGAGCTGTTTTTT

j_call: TRBJ2-7
clone_size: NA
d_call: NA
v_call: TRBV6-5
cdr3_aa: CASTPGQGGYEQYF
cdr3_nt: TGTGCCAGCACCCCGGGGCAAGGGGGCTACGAGCAGTACTTC

j_call: TRBJ2-7
clone_size: few
d_call: TRBD2
v_call: TRBV2
cdr3_aa: CASSAISGSFEQYF
cdr3_nt: TGTGCCAGCAGTGCCATTAGCGGGAGTTTCGAGCAGTACTTC

j_call: TRBJ2-7
clone_size: NA
d_call: NA
v_call: TRBV5-1
cdr3_aa: CASSLDPTGPSKQPEQYF
cdr3_nt: TGCGCCAGCAGCTTGGATCCGACAGGCCCCTCGAAACAACCGGAGCAGTACTTC

j_call: TRBJ2-6
clone_size: NA
d_call: NA
v_call: TRBV6-5
cdr3_aa: CASRSPGSGANVLTF
cdr3_nt: TGTGCCAGCAGATCCCCGGGCTCTGGGGCCAACGTCCTGACTTTC

j_call: TRBJ2-7
clone_size: once
d_call: TRBD1
v_call: TRBV5-1
cdr3_aa: CASSVTGGLGEQYF
cdr3_nt: TGCGCCAGCAGCGTGACAGGGGGACTGGGCGAGCAGTACTTC